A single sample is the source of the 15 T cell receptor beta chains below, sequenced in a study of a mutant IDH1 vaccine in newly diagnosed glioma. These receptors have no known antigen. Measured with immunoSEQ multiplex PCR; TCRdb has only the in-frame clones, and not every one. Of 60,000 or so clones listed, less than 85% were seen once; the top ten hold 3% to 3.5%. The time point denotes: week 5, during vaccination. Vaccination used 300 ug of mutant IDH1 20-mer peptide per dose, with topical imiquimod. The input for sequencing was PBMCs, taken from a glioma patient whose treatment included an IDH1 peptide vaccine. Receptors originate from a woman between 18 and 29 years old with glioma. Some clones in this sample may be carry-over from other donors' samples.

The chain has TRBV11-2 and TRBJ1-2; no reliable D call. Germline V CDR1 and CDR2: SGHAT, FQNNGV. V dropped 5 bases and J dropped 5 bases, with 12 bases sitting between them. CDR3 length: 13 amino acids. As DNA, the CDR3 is TGTGCCAGCAGCCCCCGCGGGGATTATGGCTACACCTTC. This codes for CASSPRGDYGYTF. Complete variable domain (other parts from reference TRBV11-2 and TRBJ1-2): EAGVAQSPRYKIIEKRQSVAFWCNPISGHATLYWYQQILGQGPKLLIQFQNNGVVDDSQLPKDRFSAERLKGVDSTLKIQPAKLEDSAVYLCASSPRGDYGYTFGSGTRLTVV.

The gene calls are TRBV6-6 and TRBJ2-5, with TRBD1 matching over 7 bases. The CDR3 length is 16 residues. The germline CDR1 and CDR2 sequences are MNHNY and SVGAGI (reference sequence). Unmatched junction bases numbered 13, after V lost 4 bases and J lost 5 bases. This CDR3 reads CASSSTGQERLETQYF. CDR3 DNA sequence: TGTGCCAGCAGTTCCACCGGACAGGAAAGGCTGGAGACCCAGTACTTC.

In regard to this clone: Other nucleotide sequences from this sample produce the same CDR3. CDR3 residues: CASSVGGLQETQYF. CDR3 DNA: TGTGCCAGCAGCGTAGGGGGCCTCCAAGAGACCCAGTACTTC. The chain is built from TRBV9 and TRBJ2-5; perhaps TRBD1 as D (5 bases). V was clipped by 0 bases and J by 1 base, with 7 bases between them. Germline V lookup: CDR1 SGDLS, CDR2 YYNGEE. This CDR3 is built from 14 residues.

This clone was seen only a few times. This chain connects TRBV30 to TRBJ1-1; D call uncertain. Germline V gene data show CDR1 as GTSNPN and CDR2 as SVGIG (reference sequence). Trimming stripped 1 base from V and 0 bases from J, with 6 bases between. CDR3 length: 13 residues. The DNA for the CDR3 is TGTGCCTGGAGTGCCCACATGAACACTGAAGCTTTCTTT. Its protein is CAWSAHMNTEAFF.

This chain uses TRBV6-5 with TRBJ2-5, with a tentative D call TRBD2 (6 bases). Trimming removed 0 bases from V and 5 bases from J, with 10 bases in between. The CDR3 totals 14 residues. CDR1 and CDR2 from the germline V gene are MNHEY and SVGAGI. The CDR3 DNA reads TGTGCCAGCAGTTACTCTGAAGGGAGGGAGACCCAGTACTTC. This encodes CASSYSEGRETQYF.

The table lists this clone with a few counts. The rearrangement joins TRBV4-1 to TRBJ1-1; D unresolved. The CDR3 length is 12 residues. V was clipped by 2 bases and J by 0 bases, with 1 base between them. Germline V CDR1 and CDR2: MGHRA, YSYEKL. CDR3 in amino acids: CASSQMNTEAFF. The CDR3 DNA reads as TGCGCCAGCAGCCAAATGAACACTGAAGCTTTCTTT.

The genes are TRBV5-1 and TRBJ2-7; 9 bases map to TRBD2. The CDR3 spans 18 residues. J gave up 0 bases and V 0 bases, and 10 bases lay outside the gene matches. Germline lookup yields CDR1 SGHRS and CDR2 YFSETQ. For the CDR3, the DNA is TGCGCCAGCAGCTTGGGTCCAGCGGGGGGCCTCAGCTCCTACGAGCAGTACTTC. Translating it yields CASSLGPAGGLSSYEQYF.

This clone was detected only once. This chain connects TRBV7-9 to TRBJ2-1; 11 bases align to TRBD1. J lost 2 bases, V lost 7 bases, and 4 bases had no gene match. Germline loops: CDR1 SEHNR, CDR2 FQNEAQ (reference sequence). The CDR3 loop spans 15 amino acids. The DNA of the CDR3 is TGTGCCAGCACCCCGGGACAGGGGGCCTACAATGAGCAGTTCTTC. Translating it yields CASTPGQGAYNEQFF. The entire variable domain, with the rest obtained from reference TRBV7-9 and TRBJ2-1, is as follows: DTGVSQNPRHKITKRGQNVTFRCDPISEHNRLYWYRQTLGQGPEFLTYFQNEAQLEKSRLLSDRFSAERPKGSFSTLEIQRTEQGDSAMYLCASTPGQGAYNEQFFGPGTRLTVL.

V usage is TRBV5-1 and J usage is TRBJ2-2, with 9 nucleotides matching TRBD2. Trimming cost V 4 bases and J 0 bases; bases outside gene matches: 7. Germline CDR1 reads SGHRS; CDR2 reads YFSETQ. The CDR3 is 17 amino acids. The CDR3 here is CASSEAAGGSNTGELFF. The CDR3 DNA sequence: TGCGCCAGCAGCGAAGCAGCGGGAGGCTCGAACACCGGGGAGCTGTTTTTT.

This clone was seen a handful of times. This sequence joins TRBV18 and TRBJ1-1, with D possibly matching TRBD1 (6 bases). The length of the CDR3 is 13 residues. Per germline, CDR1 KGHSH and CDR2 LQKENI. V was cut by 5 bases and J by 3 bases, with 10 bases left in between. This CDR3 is CASSRTEHTEAFF. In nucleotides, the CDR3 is TGTGCCAGCTCAAGGACAGAGCACACTGAAGCTTTCTTT.

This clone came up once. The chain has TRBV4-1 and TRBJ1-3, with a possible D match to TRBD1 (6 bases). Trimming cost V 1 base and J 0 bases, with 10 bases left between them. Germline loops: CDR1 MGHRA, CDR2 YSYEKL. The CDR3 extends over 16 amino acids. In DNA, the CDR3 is TGCGCCAGCAGCCAAGGGGGGACAAACTCTGGAAACACCATATATTTT. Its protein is CASSQGGTNSGNTIYF.

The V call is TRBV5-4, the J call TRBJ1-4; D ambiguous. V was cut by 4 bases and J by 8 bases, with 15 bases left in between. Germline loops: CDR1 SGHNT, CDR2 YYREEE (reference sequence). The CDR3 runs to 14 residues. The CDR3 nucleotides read TGTGCCAGCAGCGTAGGGAGTACCTCCGAAAAACTGTTTTTT. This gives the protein CASSVGSTSEKLFF.

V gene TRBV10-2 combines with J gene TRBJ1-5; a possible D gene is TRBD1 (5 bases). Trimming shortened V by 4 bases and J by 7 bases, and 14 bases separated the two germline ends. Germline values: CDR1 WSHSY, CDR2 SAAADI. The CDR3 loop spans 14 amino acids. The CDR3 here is CASSVRQRGQPQHF. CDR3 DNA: TGCGCCAGCAGTGTTAGACAGCGAGGACAGCCCCAGCATTTT.

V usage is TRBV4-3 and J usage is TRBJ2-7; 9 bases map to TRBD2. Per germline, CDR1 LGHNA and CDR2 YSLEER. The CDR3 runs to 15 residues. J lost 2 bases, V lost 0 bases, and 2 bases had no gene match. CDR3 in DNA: TGCGCCAGCAGCCAAGAGGCTAGCGGGACCTACGAGCAGTACTTC. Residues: CASSQEASGTYEQYF.

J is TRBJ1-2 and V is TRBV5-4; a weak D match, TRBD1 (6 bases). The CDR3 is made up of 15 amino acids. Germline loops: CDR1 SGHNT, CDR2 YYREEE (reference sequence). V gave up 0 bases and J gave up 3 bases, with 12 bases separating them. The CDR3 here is CASSLAQGFDYGYTF. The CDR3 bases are TGTGCCAGCAGCTTGGCGCAGGGGTTTGACTATGGCTACACCTTC.